The sequence of this TCR beta chain was determined in a study of blood T cell repertoires in COVID-19. This CDR3 contains 10 residues. Germline V CDR1 and CDR2: MNHEY, SVGAGI. The V gene lost 8 bases and the J gene lost 11 bases, with 12 bases spanning the gap. Using immunoSEQ multiplex PCR, the repertoire was profiled, and TCRdb retains in-frame clones only, with some absent. The table includes approximately 360,000 clones, around 86% detected once. The V gene is TRBV6-5, the J gene TRBJ1-1; D unresolved. The sequenced material came from PBMCs or T cells enriched from blood (not recorded which). The clonotype originates from a woman in her forties or fifties who had recovered from COVID-19. CDR3 protein: CASAARMAFF. The CDR3 nucleotides read TGTGCCAGCGCGGCGAGGATGGCTTTCTTT.